This T cell receptor beta chain was sequenced during a study of T cell repertoires in cytomegalovirus infection. Overall study findings and caveats: The ex vivo response was dominated by HLA-C-restricted CMV-specific TCR beta clonotypes.

The CDR3 is 18 residues long. After removal of 0 bases from V and 4 bases from J, the junction contained 10 bases not matched to a gene. Germline CDR1 and CDR2: MGHRA and YSYEKL. On this clonotype: Its antigen is still unknown.

TCRdb recomputed calls from the reads with MiXCR, one row per CDR3 protein. The sample has about 740,000 distinct CDR3 sequences; 35% to 45% are singletons. The sample taken for sequencing was PBMCs. The receptor was derived from a human donor in good health (CMV status not recorded). Some clones in this sample may be carry-over from other donors' samples. The J gene is TRBJ2-4, the V gene TRBV4-1; TRBD1 agrees at 9 bases. The CDR3 loop is CASSQDRDRADIKNIQYF. CDR3 DNA: TGCGCCAGCAGCCAAGATCGGGACAGGGCAGATATTAAAAACATTCAGTACTTC.